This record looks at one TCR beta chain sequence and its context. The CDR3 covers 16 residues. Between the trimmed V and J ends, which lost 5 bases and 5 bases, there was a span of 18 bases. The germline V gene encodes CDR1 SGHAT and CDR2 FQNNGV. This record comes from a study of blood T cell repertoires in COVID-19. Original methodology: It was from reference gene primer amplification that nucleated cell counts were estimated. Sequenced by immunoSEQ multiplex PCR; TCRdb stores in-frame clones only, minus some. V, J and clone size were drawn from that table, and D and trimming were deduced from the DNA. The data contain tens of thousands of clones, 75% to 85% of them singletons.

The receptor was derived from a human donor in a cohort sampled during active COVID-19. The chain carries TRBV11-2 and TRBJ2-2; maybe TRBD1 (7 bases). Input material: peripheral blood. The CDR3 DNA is TGTGCCAGCAGCCAGACAGGGAGGCGGAGTACCGGGGAGCTGTTTTTT. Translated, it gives CASSQTGRRSTGELFF.